The T cell receptor (beta chain) under discussion was sequenced for a study of shared clonotypes between healthy human individuals. The germline gives CDR1 LNHDA, CDR2 SQIVND (reference sequence). The CDR3 covers 14 residues. Between the trimmed V and J ends, which lost 5 bases and 4 bases, there was a span of 11 bases. Method: immunoSEQ multiplex PCR; TCRdb's copy keeps in-frame clones and lacks some. Here the sample spans about 2.3 million clones, under 95% being singletons. The rearrangement uses TRBV19 and TRBJ1-4; no clear D gene. The source material was naive CD4+ T cells from PBMCs. The subset was: CD45RA+ positively selected. The TCR originated in a man aged 18-30 years in good health. Some clones in this sample may be carry-over from other donors' samples. CDR3 in DNA: TGTGCCAGTAGTCCAGGACCTAATAATGAAAAACTGTTTTTT. It yields the protein CASSPGPNNEKLFF. The full variable domain, its missing parts supplied by reference TRBV19 and TRBJ1-4, is DGGITQSPKYLFRKEGQNVTLSCEQNLNHDAMYWYRQDPGQGLRLIYYSQIVNDFQKGDIAEGYSVSREKKESFPLTVTSAQKNPTAFYLCASSPGPNNEKLFFGSGTQLSVL.